Each of the 8 T cell receptor beta chains below was sequenced from the same sample in a study of cytomegalovirus exposure and HLA in healthy donors. Both 60 Vbeta primers and 13 Jbeta primers went into the PCR. Data came from immunoSEQ multiplex PCR; TCRdb stores just in-frame clones and leaves some out. Of roughly 140,000 clones listed, about 68% are singletons. Sequencing input: PBMCs. All receptors derive from a man younger than 30 in good health and CMV-seronegative.

The table lists this clone with a few counts. V and J are TRBV28 and TRBJ2-7; 10 positions agree with TRBD2. V shed 6 bases and J 0 bases; nucleotides not matched to a gene: 5. Germline CDR1 and CDR2: MDHEN and SYDVKM. The CDR3 spans 15 residues. CDR3 loop: CASSRTSGSSYEQYF. The CDR3 DNA sequence: TGTGCCAGCAGCAGGACTAGCGGCAGCTCCTACGAGCAGTACTTC.

This chain uses TRBV19 with TRBJ2-1; 8 bases agree with TRBD2. V lost 3 bases to trimming and J lost 4 bases; unmatched junction nucleotides: 5. Looked up from germline, CDR1 is LNHDA and CDR2 is SQIVND (reference sequence). This CDR3 region has 15 residues. The CDR3 DNA follows: TGTGCCAGTAGTATGGACCGGGAGGGGTACAATGAGCAGTTCTTC. Protein product: CASSMDREGYNEQFF.

The V call is TRBV5-4, the J call TRBJ2-1, with D possibly matching TRBD1 (5 bases). The V end lost 4 bases, the J end lost 3 bases, and 11 bases lay between the germline ends. CDR1 is SGHNT, CDR2 YYREEE, per germline (reference sequence). This CDR3 is 14 amino acids long. The CDR3 loop is CASSPRTSYNEQFF. The CDR3 region has the DNA TGTGCCAGCAGCCCGAGGACAAGCTACAATGAGCAGTTCTTC.

CDR3 region: CASSLSGVLGAIYF. CDR3 DNA: TGTGCCAGCAGTTTGTCGGGAGTTCTAGGAGCCATATATTTT. The chain joins TRBV28 to TRBJ1-3, with unresolved D. This CDR3 region has 14 residues. The germline gives CDR1 MDHEN, CDR2 SYDVKM. With 3 bases removed from V and 11 bases from J, the gap between germline ends came to 17 bases.

This chain connects TRBV6-5 to TRBJ2-7, with 11 positions matching TRBD2. Germline CDR1 reads MNHEY; CDR2 reads SVGAGI. V shed 6 bases, J shed 6 bases, and the junction held 7 bases outside the gene matches. CDR3 length equals 14 residues. DNA for the CDR3: TGTGCCAGCAGCCCTACTAGCGGGGGAGTCGAGCAGTACTTC. It specifies CASSPTSGGVEQYF.

The chain employs TRBV28 and TRBJ2-5; D may be TRBD2 (6 bases). Between the trimmed V and J ends, which lost 6 bases and 5 bases, there was a span of 13 bases. This CDR3 region has 13 residues. Germline CDR1 is MDHEN and CDR2 is SYDVKM. The CDR3 spells CASRGGLGETQYF. The CDR3 DNA is TGTGCCAGCAGGGGAGGACTGGGGGAGACCCAGTACTTC.

This clone appeared once. This chain joins TRBV10-3 and TRBJ1-1; TRBD1 might be the D (6 bases). The V end lost 1 base, the J end lost 1 base, and 7 bases lay between the germline ends. CDR1 and CDR2 (germline): ENHRY, SYGVKD. This CDR3 is built from 14 residues. The CDR3 loop is CAISEWTENTEAFF. In DNA form, the CDR3 reads TGTGCCATCAGTGAGTGGACAGAGAACACTGAAGCTTTCTTT.

The sample holds a few counts of this clone. In DNA form, the CDR3 reads TGCGCCAGCACCCCCTCCGGGACAGGGGGCACTGAAGCTTTCTTT. Amino acid sequence: CASTPSGTGGTEAFF. V gene TRBV10-1 combines with J gene TRBJ1-1, with 11 positions matching TRBD1. Germline values: CDR1 WNHNN, CDR2 SYGVQD (reference sequence). The CDR3 has 15 amino acids. Germline trimming cut 7 bases from V and 4 bases from J; bases unmatched to any gene: 8.